This T cell receptor (beta chain) was sequenced during a study of PD-L1 blockade in urothelial cancer. Overall study: Each patient had 0 to 3 earlier chemotherapy regimens. The median number of T cells present in blood samples was about 130,000.

Germline V gene data show CDR1 as ENHRY and CDR2 as SYGVKD. After removal of 4 bases from V and 6 bases from J, the junction contained 5 bases not matched to a gene. The CDR3 is 14 residues long. The data were produced by immunoSEQ multiplex PCR, yet TCRdb's version contains in-frame clones alone and is incomplete. In the table there are some 40,000 clones, 91% of which are singletons. Study-level points and caveats: Having blood TCR clonality under the median before treatment predicted better survival.

Described time point: peripheral blood 6 weeks after treatment start. The study collected 1 to 8 samples per patient, pretreatment and on-treatment. Details on this clone: Its antigen is unknown.

This TCR was sampled from a man in his sixties or seventies with urothelial cancer. This chain uses TRBV10-3 with TRBJ2-2, with 7 bases fitting TRBD2. Sequenced here: PBMCs, sampled around atezolizumab (anti-PD-L1) treatment. This CDR3 is CAISVRRESGELFF. The CDR3 DNA sequence: TGTGCCATCAGTGTCCGGCGGGAGTCCGGGGAGCTGTTTTTT.